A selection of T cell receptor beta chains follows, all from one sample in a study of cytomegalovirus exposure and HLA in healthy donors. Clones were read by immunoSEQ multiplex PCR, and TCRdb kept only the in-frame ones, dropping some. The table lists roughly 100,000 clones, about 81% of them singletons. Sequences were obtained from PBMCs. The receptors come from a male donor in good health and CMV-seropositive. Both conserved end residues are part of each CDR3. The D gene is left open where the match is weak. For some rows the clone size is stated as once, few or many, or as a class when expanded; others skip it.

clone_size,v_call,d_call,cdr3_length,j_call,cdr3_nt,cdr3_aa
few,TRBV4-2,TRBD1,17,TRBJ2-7,TGTGCCAGCAGCCAAGAGGCGAGCGGACAGGGGGCCTACGAGCAGTACTTC,CASSQEASGQGAYEQYF
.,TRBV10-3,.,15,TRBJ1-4,TGTGCCATCAGTAGATTACCAGCAACTAATGAAAAACTGTTTTTT,CAISRLPATNEKLFF
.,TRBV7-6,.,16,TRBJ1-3,TGTGCCAGCAGCTTAGCGAGGTCCCTCTCTGGAAACACCATATATTTT,CASSLARSLSGNTIYF
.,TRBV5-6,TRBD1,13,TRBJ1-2,TGTGCCAGCAGTTCGGACAGGGGCTATGGCTACACCTTC,CASSSDRGYGYTF
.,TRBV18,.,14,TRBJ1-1,TGTGCCAGCTCACCACCGTCGGGGGAGACTGAAGCTTTCTTT,CASSPPSGETEAFF
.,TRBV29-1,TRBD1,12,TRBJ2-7,TGCAGCGTTAGGACAGGAACCTACGAGCAGTACTTC,CSVRTGTYEQYF
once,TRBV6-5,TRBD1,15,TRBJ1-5,TGTGCCAGCAGCCTGGACAGGGGAGGCAATCAGCCCCAGCATTTT,CASSLDRGGNQPQHF
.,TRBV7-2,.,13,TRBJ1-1,TGTGCCAGCAGCCGGGACTGGAACACTGAAGCTTTCTTT,CASSRDWNTEAFF
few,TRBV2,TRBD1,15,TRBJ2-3,TGTGCCAGCAGTTACCGGGACAGGGGGACAGATACGCAGTATTTT,CASSYRDRGTDTQYF
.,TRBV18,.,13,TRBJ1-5,TGTGCCAGCTCACGGACAGAGGGTCAGCCCCAGCATTTT,CASSRTEGQPQHF
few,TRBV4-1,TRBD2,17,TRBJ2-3,TGCGCCAGCAGCCAAGCGGGAGGGCCGTTGGGGACAGATACGCAGTATTTT,CASSQAGGPLGTDTQYF